This T cell receptor beta chain was profiled in a study of cytomegalovirus exposure and HLA in healthy donors. With 3 bases removed from V and 0 bases from J, the gap between germline ends came to 14 bases. Germline V gene data show CDR1 as MNHEY and CDR2 as SMNVEV (reference sequence). The CDR3 runs 17 residues. The assay was immunoSEQ multiplex PCR, and TCRdb's table has in-frame clones only and misses some. There are about 220,000 clones in the sample; 65% to 85% occur only once, and over 13% lies in the top ten. Material for sequencing was PBMCs. This sequence originates from a woman aged 30 to 39 in good health and CMV-seropositive. The rearrangement uses TRBV27 and TRBJ2-2; no clear D gene. Here the CDR3 reads CASSFGSFPANTGELFF. For the CDR3, the DNA is TGTGCCAGCAGTTTTGGATCTTTCCCCGCGAACACCGGGGAGCTGTTTTTT.